This is a list of T cell receptor beta chains from one sample in a study of blood T cells in healthy people across ages. TCRdb passed the 5' RACE reads through MiXCR, listing each CDR3 protein once. The data show 870,000 or so distinct CDR3 sequences, less than 35% seen once. The sample comprised blood. The receptor source for this set is a woman older than 75 in good health. Each CDR3 is given with its conserved first and last residue. A D gene is named only where the DNA matches it firmly. Rows may omit the clone size; those that give it use once, few, many or a size class.

cdr3_length	d_call	v_call	clone_size	j_call	cdr3_nt	cdr3_aa
13	-	TRBV21-1	-	TRBJ1-1	TGTGCCAGCAGCAAAGCTGGGAACACTGAAGCTTTCTTT	CASSKAGNTEAFF
16	TRBD2	TRBV6-2/TRBV6-3	many	TRBJ2-1	TGTGCCAGCAGGACGGACGGACTAGCGGGGGGCGATGAGCAGTTCTTC	CASRTDGLAGGDEQFF
14	-	TRBV6-2/TRBV6-3	few	TRBJ1-6	TGTGCCAGCAGTTTTTCAGGGACTTATTCACCCCTCCACTTT	CASSFSGTYSPLHF
14	TRBD2	TRBV20-1	-	TRBJ2-5	TGCAGTGCGCCACGCCTAGCGGACCAAGAGACCCAGTACTTC	CSAPRLADQETQYF
14	-	TRBV3-1	many	TRBJ1-5	TGTGCCAGCAGCCAAGACGGGTACAATCAGCCCCAGCATTTT	CASSQDGYNQPQHF
16	-	TRBV7-2	many	TRBJ1-1	TGTGCCAGCAGCAAAGCGTCCTCCAGGGCGGGGACTGAAGCTTTCTTT	CASSKASSRAGTEAFF
13	-	TRBV12-3/TRBV12-4	-	TRBJ2-3	TGTGCCAGCAGTTTAGTGAAAACAGATGCGCAGTATTTT	CASSLVKTDAQYF
15	TRBD1	TRBV28	-	TRBJ1-1	TGTGCCAGCAGCCCCGCGGGACAGGGGAACACTGAAGCTTTCTTT	CASSPAGQGNTEAFF
17	TRBD2	TRBV19	-	TRBJ2-1	TGTGCCAGTAGTATGCGGACTAGCGGGGGGTTAAGGAATGAGCAGTTCTTC	CASSMRTSGGLRNEQFF
12	-	TRBV24-1	many	TRBJ1-2	TGTGCCACCAGTGGGGCAGGCTATGGCTACACCTTC	CATSGAGYGYTF
14	TRBD1	TRBV6-2/TRBV6-3	few	TRBJ2-1	TGTGCCAGCAAATCGACAGGGACGACTGGGGAGCAGTTCTTC	CASKSTGTTGEQFF
15	-	TRBV5-5	many	TRBJ2-7	TGTGCCAGCAGCCTCAGGTTCAGGGATACCCACGAGCAGTACTTC	CASSLRFRDTHEQYF
17	TRBD2	TRBV9	few	TRBJ2-2	TGTGCCAGCAGCGTGGCCTCAGCGGGGGGGCCGAACGGGGAGCTGTTTTTT	CASSVASAGGPNGELFF
17	TRBD2	TRBV5-4	few	TRBJ2-3	TGTGCCAGCAGCTTGGGGGGACTAGCGGGGGGACAGGGTACGCAGTATTTT	CASSLGGLAGGQGTQYF
12	-	TRBV2	few	TRBJ2-5	TGTGCCAGCTTCTGGGCGCGGGAGACCCAGTACTTC	CASFWARETQYF
15	-	TRBV2	-	TRBJ2-3	TGTGCCAGCACTATGGAGGAGTCTAGCACAGATACGCAGTATTTT	CASTMEESSTDTQYF
13	-	TRBV18	once	TRBJ1-5	TGTGCCAGCTCACCACCTCAAGGTCAGCCCCAGCATTTT	CASSPPQGQPQHF
14	TRBD2	TRBV7-9	few	TRBJ2-3	TGTGCCAGCAGCTTTTTAGCGGGGGCAGATACGCAGTATTTT	CASSFLAGADTQYF
14	-	TRBV12-3/TRBV12-4	once	TRBJ2-3	TGTGCCAGCAATAAACGGGGGGCAGCAGATACGCAATATTTT	CASNKRGAADTQYF
13	-	TRBV7-2	-	TRBJ2-7	TGTGCCAGCAGCGAAGGCCCGCTTTACGAGCAGTACTTC	CASSEGPLYEQYF
15	TRBD2	TRBV20-1	few	TRBJ2-2	TGCAGTGCTAGAGCGGGACTAGCGGGGACCGGGGAGCTGTTTTTT	CSARAGLAGTGELFF
11	-	TRBV12-3/TRBV12-4	-	TRBJ1-2	TGTGCCAGCAGTCAAGGACAAGGATACACCTTC	CASSQGQGYTF
14	TRBD2	TRBV9	few	TRBJ2-5	TGTGCCAGCAGCGAGACTAGCGGGTACAATGAGCAGTACTTC	CASSETSGYNEQYF
14	-	TRBV6-5	-	TRBJ1-1	TGTGCCAGCAGCCGTAATGCGGGTGTCACTGAAGCTTTCTTT	CASSRNAGVTEAFF
11	-	TRBV30	-	TRBJ1-1	TGTGCCTGGGGGGGTAGCACTGAAGCTTTCTTT	CAWGGSTEAFF
14	-	TRBV5-1	-	TRBJ1-1	TGCACCAGCAGCTTGGGGGGCGCGGACACTGAAGCTTTCTTT	CTSSLGGADTEAFF
15	-	TRBV20-1	many	TRBJ2-1	TGCAGTGCTACCCCGGGCGGTAACAGCTACAATGAGCAGTTCTTC	CSATPGGNSYNEQFF
15	-	TRBV24-1	-	TRBJ2-1	TGTGCCACCAGTGCCCAAAACCAGGGGGGGGATGAGCAGTTCTTC	CATSAQNQGGDEQFF
14	-	TRBV20-1	-	TRBJ2-5	TGCAGCTTTCTTCAAGCAGGGGGGAAAGAGACCCAGTACTTC	CSFLQAGGKETQYF
17	TRBD1	TRBV7-2	many	TRBJ2-4	TGTGCCAGCAGCCGCCGACAGGGTGAATTACCCAAAAACATTCAGTACTTC	CASSRRQGELPKNIQYF
12	TRBD1	TRBV2	many	TRBJ2-7	TGTGCCAGACAGGGGGCCACCTACGAGCAGTACTTC	CARQGATYEQYF
16	-	TRBV24-1	-	TRBJ1-5	TGTGCCACCAACGGGGCCGATGGACAGCGCAATCAGCCCCAGCATTTT	CATNGADGQRNQPQHF
15	-	TRBV11-2	many	TRBJ1-2	TGTGCCAGCAGCCACCCCGGTGGTCCAAAGGGTGGCTACACCTTC	CASSHPGGPKGGYTF
17	-	TRBV20-1	-	TRBJ1-5	TGCCGTGCTAGATCTAGATTGGGGCCTGATTACAATCGGCCCCAGCATTTT	CRARSRLGPDYNRPQHF
16	-	TRBV7-9	few	TRBJ2-3	TGTGCCTGCAGCTCCTGGGGCGAGACGATCACAGATACGCAGTATTTT	CACSSWGETITDTQYF
15	-	TRBV2	many	TRBJ2-3	TGTGCCAGCAGTGAACGTCCCTGGGTCACAGATACGCAGTATTTT	CASSERPWVTDTQYF
14	-	TRBV6-2/TRBV6-3	-	TRBJ2-7	TGTGCCAGCAGTTTGACAGGAGCTCAGTACGAGCAGTACTTC	CASSLTGAQYEQYF
12	-	TRBV12-3/TRBV12-4	-	TRBJ2-1	TGTGCCAGCAGCCCCGCGTACAATGGGCGGTTCTTC	CASSPAYNGRFF
15	-	TRBV30	-	TRBJ1-5	TGTGCCTGGAGTACCCGGACGGCGCCAAATCAGCCCCAGCATTTT	CAWSTRTAPNQPQHF
12	-	TRBV10-1	many	TRBJ2-3	TGCGCCAGCAGTGAGAACTCAGATACGCAGTATTTT	CASSENSDTQYF
15	TRBD1	TRBV4-1	-	TRBJ1-2	TGCGCCAGCAGCCTAAACCCGGGACAGGGTGCGGGCTACACCTTC	CASSLNPGQGAGYTF
14	-	TRBV6-1	many	TRBJ2-7	TGTGCCAGCAGTCCGGGGTCTCATACCTACGAGCAGTACTTC	CASSPGSHTYEQYF
16	-	TRBV6-6	many	TRBJ1-2	TGTGCCAGCAGTTACAATGACGGGACGGCCAGTCGGGGCTACACCTTC	CASSYNDGTASRGYTF
15	TRBD2	TRBV9	many	TRBJ2-5	TGTGCCAGCAGCGTAGGGACTAGCGGGGAGGAGACCCAGTACTTC	CASSVGTSGEETQYF
13	TRBD1	TRBV20-1	many	TRBJ2-7	TGCAGTGCTTACAGGGGGCTCGCCTACGAGCAGTACTTC	CSAYRGLAYEQYF
15	TRBD2	TRBV7-2	many	TRBJ2-1	TGTGCCAGCAGCTTAGGGGGACTAGAGAACAATGAGCAGTTCTTC	CASSLGGLENNEQFF
13	-	TRBV4-1	-	TRBJ2-2	TGCGCCAGCAGCTTCTTAGTCACGTGGGAGCTGTTTTTT	CASSFLVTWELFF
13	-	TRBV5-1	-	TRBJ2-7	TGCGCCAGCAGCTTGGTGGAAGCCCACGAGCAGTACTTC	CASSLVEAHEQYF
17	TRBD1	TRBV25-1	few	TRBJ2-2	TGTGCCAGCAGTGGGTGGGACAGGGATTTGTCGCACGGGGAGCTGTTTTTT	CASSGWDRDLSHGELFF
15	-	TRBV6-2/TRBV6-3	-	TRBJ1-5	TGTGCCAGCAGATCGGACCAGCATAGCAATCAGCCCCAGCATTTT	CASRSDQHSNQPQHF
11	-	TRBV20-1	-	TRBJ2-5	TGCAGTTCCCTCTCGGGCGAGACCCAGTACTTC	CSSLSGETQYF
12	-	TRBV6-5	-	TRBJ1-1	TGTGCCAGCAGTTACGATACAGGGGAAGCTTTCTTT	CASSYDTGEAFF
13	-	TRBV19	-	TRBJ2-5	TGTGCCAGTAGTACCCAGGCTCAAGAGACCCGGTACTTC	CASSTQAQETRYF
14	TRBD1	TRBV27	few	TRBJ1-6	TGTGCCAGCAGTTGGGACAGGGTAGCATCACCCCTCCACTTT	CASSWDRVASPLHF
14	-	TRBV7-8	-	TRBJ2-7	TGTGCCAGCGCCCGGACAGAGGCTCAAGACGAGCAGTACTTC	CASARTEAQDEQYF
13	-	TRBV2	-	TRBJ1-1	TGTGCCAGCAGGGCAAACGTGAACACTGAAGCTTTCTTT	CASRANVNTEAFF
14	-	TRBV2	many	TRBJ2-5	TGTGCCAGCAGGACAGGCGGTAGGCAAGAGACCCAGTACTTC	CASRTGGRQETQYF
15	-	TRBV12-3/TRBV12-4	-	TRBJ2-3	TGTGCCAGCAGTTCCGGACGGGTGAGCACAGATACGCAGTATTTT	CASSSGRVSTDTQYF
11	-	TRBV30	many	TRBJ1-1	TGTGCCTGGAGTCTGAACACTGAAGCTTTCTTT	CAWSLNTEAFF